The 28 T cell receptor beta chains below all came from one sample that was sequenced in a study of vaccination and CD4 T cells after COVID-19. Their target antigens are unknown. Regarding treatment: approximately 9-day PBMC culture with coronavirus spike peptide pools or control peptides (ViraFEST assay). Cultured CD4+ T-cell DNA underwent Oncomine TCR Beta short-read sequencing. TCRdb reprocessed the PCR reads via MiXCR and lists one record per CDR3 protein. The sample yields 20,000 to 25,000 distinct CDR3 sequences, around 38% seen once. Material: CD4+ T cells from blood, cultured in vitro, obtained before SARS-CoV-2 vaccination. These receptors were obtained from a human donor who received a COVID-19 vaccine.

This clonotype was recorded only once. The J gene is TRBJ1-1, the V gene TRBV30; no clear D. Trimming removed 0 bases from V and 2 bases from J, with 19 bases in between. This CDR3 is built from 17 residues. CDR1 and CDR2 (germline): GTSNPN, SVGIG (reference sequence). Written as DNA, the CDR3 is TGTGCCTGGAGTGTACTTCTGGACGGGATGAGAAACACTGAAGCTTTCTTT. Residues: CAWSVLLDGMRNTEAFF.

This clonotype was seen once. The genes are TRBV6-1 and TRBJ2-1; D is undetermined. From germline, CDR1 is MNHNS and CDR2 SASEGT. Trimming shortened V by 8 bases and J by 2 bases, and 13 bases separated the two germline ends. The CDR3 has 14 residues. In DNA, the CDR3 is TGTGCCAGCTTCGGCCAGCTACCCTACAATGAGCAGTTCTTC. It is translated as CASFGQLPYNEQFF.

This clonotype was detected a few times. The V call is TRBV20-1, the J call TRBJ1-4, with D possibly being TRBD1 (6 bases). The CDR3 runs 14 residues. The germline gives CDR1 DFQATT, CDR2 SNEGSKA (reference sequence). V was pared by 5 bases and J by 11 bases, with 21 bases between. CDR3 amino acids: CSAADTGSLFKLFF. The CDR3 DNA sequence: TGCAGTGCTGCCGATACAGGGAGCCTCTTTAAACTGTTTTTT.

This clonotype has just a few counts. The V and J genes are TRBV15 and TRBJ2-7; the D gene is possibly TRBD1 (7 bases). CDR1 LNHNV and CDR2 YYDKDF come from the germline V gene (reference sequence). V was pared by 0 bases and J by 4 bases, with 16 bases between. This CDR3 contains 16 residues. As DNA, the CDR3 is TGTGCCACCAGCAGAGATTCGGGACAGCGGGCGTACGAGCAGTACTTC. It encodes CATSRDSGQRAYEQYF. The whole variable domain, remainder taken from reference TRBV15 and TRBJ2-7, is DAMVIQNPRYQVTQFGKPVTLSCSQTLNHNVMYWYQQKSSQAPKLLFHYYDKDFNNEADTPDNFQSRRPNTSFCFLDIRSPGLGDTAMYLCATSRDSGQRAYEQYFGPGTRLTVT.

In its sample, this clonotype was seen a few times. J is TRBJ1-2 and V is TRBV5-8; D unresolved. V lost 4 bases to trimming and J lost 5 bases, with 9 bases between them. Germline lookup yields CDR1 SGHTS and CDR2 YDEGEE. The CDR3 sequence is 12 residues long. The CDR3 coding sequence is TGTGCCAGCAGCGGAGTACTTTATGGCTACACCTTC. This sequence encodes CASSGVLYGYTF. Drawing the rest from reference TRBV5-8 and TRBJ1-2, the complete variable domain is EAGVTQSPTHLIKTRGQQATLRCSPISGHTSVYWYQQALGLGLQFLLWYDEGEERNRGNFPPRFSGRQFPNYSSELNVNALELEDSALYLCASSGVLYGYTFGSGTRLTVV.

In the case of this clonotype: The junction does not match germline at one end; this may be a read error. The chain carries TRBV30 and TRBJ1-5; no clear D. The CDR3 extends over 13 amino acids. The V gene's germline CDR1 is GTSNPN and CDR2 SVGIG (reference sequence). This CDR3 is CAWICRPHQPHHF. Written as DNA, the CDR3 is TGTGCCTGGATATGCAGGCCCCATCAGCCCCATCATTTT.

The chain is built from TRBV10-3 and TRBJ1-3; TRBD1 aligns across 7 bases. Per the germline V gene, CDR1 is ENHRY and CDR2 is SYGVKD. The junction had 7 bases not matched to a gene; V was cut back by 4 bases and J by 4 bases. This CDR3 has 15 amino acids. The CDR3 sequence: CAISANLGQGNTIYF. The DNA of the CDR3 is TGTGCCATCAGTGCTAATTTGGGACAGGGAAACACCATATATTTT.

For this clonotype: As the CDR3 is not closed by the conserved phenylalanine or tryptophan, this likely results from a read error. This CDR3 reads CASSMDRRLGQPQHS. CDR3 DNA sequence: TGTGCCAGCAGTATGGACAGGCGATTGGGACAGCCCCAGCATTCT. The V and J genes are TRBV6-2 or TRBV6-3 and TRBJ1-5; TRBD1 aligns across 7 bases. CDR1 and CDR2 (germline): MNHEY, SVGEGT. CDR3 length: 15 residues. Trimming cost V 5 bases and J 7 bases; bases outside gene matches: 11.

This clonotype was counted a few times. J is TRBJ1-2 and V is TRBV10-1; D not resolved. V lost 7 bases and J lost 7, with 10 bases in between. This CDR3 spans 11 amino acids. Germline V CDR1 and CDR2: WNHNN, SYGVQD (reference sequence). In nucleotides, the CDR3 is TGCGCCAGCATGCGGGAAGGTGGCTACACCTTC. This codes for CASMREGGYTF.

The chain carries TRBV6-1 and TRBJ2-3; 7 bases fit TRBD2. The V segment lost 4 bases and the J segment 1 base; nucleotides outside the gene matches: 5. CDR1 is MNHNS and CDR2 is SASEGT in the germline V gene. The CDR3 consists of 15 residues. The CDR3 bases are TGTGCCAGCAGTGTTGGGACTACCCGCACAGATACGCAGTATTTT. It codes for CASSVGTTRTDTQYF.

The CDR3 sequence: CASTKAWGDGQPQHF. In DNA, the CDR3 is TGTGCCAGCACTAAAGCCTGGGGTGATGGGCAGCCCCAGCATTTT. The chain recombines TRBV6-2 or TRBV6-3 with TRBJ1-5, with D unclear. From germline, CDR1 is MNHEY and CDR2 SVGEGT. The CDR3 has 15 residues. V was pared by 7 bases and J by 7 bases, with 20 bases between.

This clonotype turned up a few times. The chain recombines TRBV9 with TRBJ1-2, with D tentatively TRBD1 (6 bases). V was cut by 1 base and J by 6 bases, with 13 bases left in between. The CDR3 loop spans 14 amino acids. Germline lookup yields CDR1 SGDLS and CDR2 YYNGEE. In nucleotides, the CDR3 is TGTGCCAGCAGCGTACAACAGGGTACGCATGGCTACACCTTC. The encoded protein is CASSVQQGTHGYTF.

There are a few counts of this clonotype. V and J are TRBV30 and TRBJ1-5, with D unclear. Trimming stripped 3 bases from V and 7 bases from J, with 19 bases between. Germline V gene lookup returns CDR1 GTSNPN and CDR2 SVGIG (reference sequence). The CDR3 extends over 15 amino acids. The CDR3 spells CAWSSGRIQRQPQHF. The CDR3, as DNA: TGTGCCTGGAGCTCCGGACGGATACAAAGGCAGCCCCAGCATTTT.

The rearrangement uses TRBV24-1 and TRBJ2-7; 8 bases map to TRBD1. Germline values: CDR1 KGHDR, CDR2 SFDVKD. The V gene end was trimmed by 4 bases and the J gene end by 3 bases; junction bases not matched to a gene: 7. The CDR3 spans 15 residues. CDR3 protein: CATSEFDRGDYEQYF. CDR3 nucleotide sequence: TGTGCCACCAGTGAATTCGACAGGGGTGACTACGAGCAGTACTTC.

The chain combines TRBV5-4 with TRBJ1-2, with 9 bases lining up with TRBD1. CDR1 SGHNT and CDR2 YYREEE come from the germline V gene (reference sequence). Losses at the gene ends were 7 bases for V and 8 bases for J; bases not matched to a gene: 18. The CDR3 loop spans 16 amino acids. The CDR3: CASAPAGTGSLGGYTF. CDR3 bases: TGTGCCAGCGCTCCCGCCGGGACAGGGTCACTCGGCGGCTACACCTTC. Variable domain in full (rest from reference TRBV5-4 and TRBJ1-2): ETGVTQSPTHLIKTRGQQVTLRCSSQSGHNTVSWYQQALGQGPQFIFQYYREEENGRGNFPPRFSGLQFPNYSSELNVNALELDDSALYLCASAPAGTGSLGGYTFGSGTRLTVV.

This clonotype was seen once. This chain links TRBV7-9 with TRBJ2-1; 8 nucleotides line up with TRBD1. V was clipped by 3 bases and J by 2 bases; unmatched bases: 6. The CDR3 covers 16 residues. Germline-derived CDR1 and CDR2 are SEHNR and FQNEAQ (reference sequence). The CDR3 region has the DNA TGTGCCAGCAGCTTTCCAACAGGGGGTACCTACAATGAGCAGTTCTTC. This encodes CASSFPTGGTYNEQFF.

This clonotype has more than one count but fewer than ten. The gene calls are TRBV30 and TRBJ1-1; D gene ambiguous. CDR1 is GTSNPN and CDR2 is SVGIG in the germline V gene (reference sequence). V was clipped by 4 bases and J by 0 bases, with 15 bases between them. This CDR3 contains 15 residues. The CDR3 nucleotides read TGTGCCTGGAAAAAGTCCCCGTCATTGAACACTGAAGCTTTCTTT. Its protein is CAWKKSPSLNTEAFF.

This clonotype showed up just a few times. The junction departs from germline at one end; a sequencing error may be responsible. The gene calls are TRBV2 and TRBJ2-5; 7 bases fit TRBD1. Germline CDR1 is SNHLY and CDR2 is FYNNEI. The CDR3 runs 14 residues. CDR3 in amino acids: CASSEDRVQETQYF. The CDR3 coding sequence is TGTGCCAGCAGCGAAGACAGGGTCCAAGAGACCCAGTACTTC.

The chain carries TRBV12-3 or TRBV12-4 and TRBJ2-5; 11 positions agree with TRBD2. V dropped 4 bases and J dropped 4; count of bases not matched to a gene: 11. The CDR3 covers 17 residues. CDR3 coding DNA: TGTGCCAGCAGTTCACTCGGACTAGCGGGTAGTCGAGAGACCCAGTACTTC. Residues: CASSSLGLAGSRETQYF.

This clonotype was seen only a few times. The chain joins TRBV10-2 to TRBJ2-2; 12 bases are shared with TRBD2. Per germline, CDR1 WSHSY and CDR2 SAAADI. This CDR3 has 15 residues. Trimming removed 6 bases from V and 4 bases from J; junction bases left unmatched: 3. The DNA for the CDR3 is TGCGCCAGCAGGACTAGCGGGGGCGGCACCGGGGAGCTGTTTTTT. It is translated as CASRTSGGGTGELFF.

A few counts support this clonotype. The chain is built from TRBV20-1 and TRBJ1-6; TRBD1 matches at 7 bases. Germline CDR1 DFQATT, CDR2 SNEGSKA (reference sequence). The length of the CDR3 is 15 residues. The V gene end was trimmed by 1 base and the J gene end by 6 bases; junction bases not matched to a gene: 6. CDR3: CSARVMTGINSPLHF. CDR3 in DNA: TGCAGTGCTAGAGTCATGACAGGGATTAATTCACCCCTCCACTTT.

The sample holds a few counts of this clonotype. V is TRBV19 and J is TRBJ2-3; D remains unclear. This CDR3 region has 13 residues. The germline V gene encodes CDR1 LNHDA and CDR2 SQIVND (reference sequence). V was clipped by 1 base and J by 1 base, with 3 bases between them. CDR3 region: CASSIGGTDTQYF. The CDR3 bases are TGTGCCAGTAGTATAGGGGGCACAGATACGCAGTATTTT.

The chain couples TRBV7-9 to TRBJ1-2; tentative D call: TRBD1 (6 bases). Germline assignment: CDR1 SEHNR and CDR2 FQNEAQ (reference sequence). V was trimmed by 0 bases and J by 6 bases, leaving 17 bases between them. This CDR3 contains 16 residues. CDR3 in DNA: TGTGCCAGCAGCTTAGCGCCCCTAACAGGGAACCATGGCTACACCTTC. The encoded protein is CASSLAPLTGNHGYTF.

The gene calls are TRBV7-8 and TRBJ1-2; 7 nucleotides align to TRBD1. This CDR3 has 15 amino acids. V was pared by 2 bases and J by 13 bases, with 16 bases of the junction left unmatched. Germline lookup yields CDR1 SGHVS and CDR2 FQNEAQ. The CDR3 protein is CASSLFVGTATHSTF. In DNA form, the CDR3 reads TGTGCCAGCAGCTTATTTGTCGGGACAGCTACCCATTCCACCTTC.

This clonotype was seen a handful of times. The V and J genes are TRBV5-1 and TRBJ2-2; TRBD1 aligns across 8 bases. This CDR3 spans 15 amino acids. Germline V gene lookup returns CDR1 SGHRS and CDR2 YFSETQ. Trimming took 0 bases from V and 5 from J; bases not matched to a gene: 3. CDR3 sequence (DNA): TGCGCCAGCAGCTTGGGGACAGGGTCGACCGGGGAGCTGTTTTTT. Amino acid sequence: CASSLGTGSTGELFF.

This clonotype turned up a few times. The chain couples TRBV2 to TRBJ2-5; maybe TRBD1 (6 bases). The CDR3 length is 17 residues. CDR1 and CDR2 (germline): SNHLY, FYNNEI. The ends were cut back, 4 bases at V and 2 bases at J, with 20 bases in the middle. DNA of the CDR3: TGTGCCAGCAGTGGATTAAGAAGTAGACAGGAGCAAGAGACCCAGTACTTC. Its protein product is CASSGLRSRQEQETQYF.

The chain uses TRBV2 and TRBJ1-6; weak D call: TRBD1 (6 bases). There are 16 residues in the CDR3. The germline gives CDR1 SNHLY, CDR2 FYNNEI. Trimming shortened V by 0 bases and J by 7 bases, and 13 bases separated the two germline ends. CDR3 in DNA: TGTGCCAGCAGTGAAGCCCGGCGACAGGCAAATTCACCCCTCCACTTT. Its translation is CASSEARRQANSPLHF. Based on the CDR3 plus reference TRBV2 and TRBJ1-6, the full variable domain is EPEVTQTPSHQVTQMGQEVILRCVPISNHLYFYWYRQILGQKVEFLVSFYNNEISEKSEIFDDQFSVERPDGSNFTLKIRSTKLEDSAMYFCASSEARRQANSPLHFGNGTRLTVT.

The chain links TRBV25-1 to TRBJ2-7; D uncertain. This CDR3 has 10 residues. The V end lost 8 bases, the J end lost 4 bases, and 6 bases lay between the germline ends. From germline, CDR1 is MGHDK and CDR2 SYGVNS. The CDR3 sequence is CASHPYEQYF. As DNA, the CDR3 is TGTGCCAGCCACCCTTACGAGCAGTACTTC.